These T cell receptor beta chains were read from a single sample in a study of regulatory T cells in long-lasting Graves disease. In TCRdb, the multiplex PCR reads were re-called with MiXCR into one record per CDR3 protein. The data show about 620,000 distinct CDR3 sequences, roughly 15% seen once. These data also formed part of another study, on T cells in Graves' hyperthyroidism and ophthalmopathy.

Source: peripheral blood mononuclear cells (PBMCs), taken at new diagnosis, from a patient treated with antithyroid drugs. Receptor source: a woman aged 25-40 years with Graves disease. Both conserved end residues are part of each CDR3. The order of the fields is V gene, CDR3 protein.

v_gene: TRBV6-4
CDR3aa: CASGTGATDTQYF

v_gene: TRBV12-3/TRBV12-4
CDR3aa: CASSRGPQAYYGYTF

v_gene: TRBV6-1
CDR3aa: CAGQGFTEAFF

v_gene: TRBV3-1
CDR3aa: CASSQGTSTPYEQYF

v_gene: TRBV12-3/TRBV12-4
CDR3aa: CASRLGQGDQPQHF

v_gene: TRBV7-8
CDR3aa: CASGPWMSPYGYTF

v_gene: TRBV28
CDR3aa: CASSPGLAGAWDTGELFF

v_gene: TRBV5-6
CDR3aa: CASSSTGIEQFF

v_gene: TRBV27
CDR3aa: CASRQLNNSPLHF

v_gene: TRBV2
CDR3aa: CASSGTGGADTQYF

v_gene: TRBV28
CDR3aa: CASSTGDLLRARGNIQYF

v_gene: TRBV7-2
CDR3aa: CASSYSGTVNTGELFF

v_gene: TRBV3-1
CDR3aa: CASSLFLAQPQHF

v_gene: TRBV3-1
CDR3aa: CASSQVGLAYNEQFF

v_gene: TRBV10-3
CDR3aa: CAISSRTGGFYNEQFF

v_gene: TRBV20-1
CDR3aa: CSAEPGGHTGELFF

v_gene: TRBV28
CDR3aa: CASSWGVTEAFF

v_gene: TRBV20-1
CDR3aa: CSARRKGLVYEQYF

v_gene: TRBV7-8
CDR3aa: CASSLLGGQGEQYF

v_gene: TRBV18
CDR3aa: CASSRGGGNTDTQYF

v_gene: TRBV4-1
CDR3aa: CASSHRDRENSPLHF

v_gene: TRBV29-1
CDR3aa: CSVLTGTGVYEQYF

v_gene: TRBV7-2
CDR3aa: CASGLTSGGGPYEQYF

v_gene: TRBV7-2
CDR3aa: CASSSGMPKINVLHF

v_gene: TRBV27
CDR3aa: CASSSGTGAVGGNEKLFF

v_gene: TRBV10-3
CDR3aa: CAISESGQHYEQYF

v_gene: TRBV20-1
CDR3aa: CSARVVVGGYGYTF

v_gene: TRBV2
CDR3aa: CASVMTGLREQYF

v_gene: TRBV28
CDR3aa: CASTVTGPTNSPLHF